Listed here are 20 T cell receptor beta chains from one sample, sequenced in a study of shared T cell receptors in the human thymus. The method was immunoSEQ multiplex PCR; TCRdb's version includes in-frame clones alone and lacks a portion of them. The repertoire holds 700,000 or so clones, with 70% to 90% as singletons. This sample also belongs to another study, concerning human thymus T cells.

The specimen sequenced was thymocytes. These receptors all stem from a girl less than two years old with a congenital heart defect.

The genes are TRBV4-1 and TRBJ1-3; 7 bases match TRBD1. CDR1 is MGHRA and CDR2 is YSYEKL in the germline V gene. The trim removed 0 bases at V and 9 bases at J, leaving 8 bases unmatched. The CDR3 runs 15 residues. CDR3 sequence: CASSQDPQGGATIYF. CDR3 bases: TGCGCCAGCAGCCAAGACCCCCAGGGGGGAGCCACCATATATTTT.

J is TRBJ2-3 and V is TRBV10-2; possible D gene TRBD2, 7 bases. The CDR3 extends over 15 amino acids. The V end lost 2 bases, the J end lost 6 bases, and 15 bases lay between the germline ends. Germline CDR1 WSHSY, CDR2 SAAADI. CDR3 bases: TGCGCCAGCAGTGAGGCGCGGGGGCGGATGGATACGCAGTATTTT. Protein product: CASSEARGRMDTQYF.

J is TRBJ2-5 and V is TRBV6-1, with 12 bases fitting TRBD2. Trimming took 2 bases from V and 1 from J; bases not matched to a gene: 8. This CDR3 region has 18 residues. The germline V gene has CDR1 MNHNS and CDR2 SASEGT. CDR3 nucleotide sequence: TGTGCCAGCAGTGAACCGGGACTAGCGGGCCCCCCCCAAGAGACCCAGTACTTC. Residues: CASSEPGLAGPPQETQYF.

Comments on this clone: A junction end diverges from the germline sequence, so it may reflect a read error. The V gene is TRBV28, the J gene TRBJ1-5, with D tentatively TRBD1 (5 bases). The CDR3 loop spans 16 amino acids. Germline V lookup: CDR1 MDHEN, CDR2 SYDVKM. CDR3 sequence reads: CASSLCKGRVYQPQHF. The CDR3, as DNA: TGTGCCAGTAGTTTATGTAAGGGCAGGGTCTATCAGCCCCAGCATTTT. The variable domain in full, completed from reference TRBV28 and TRBJ1-5, reads DVKVTQSSRYLVKRTGEKVFLECVQDMDHENMFWYRQDPGLGLRLIYFSYDVKMKEKGDIPEGYSVSREKKERFSLILESASTNQTSMYLCASSLCKGRVYQPQHFGDGTRLSIL.

This clone was found a few times. The rearrangement links TRBV4-3 to TRBJ1-1; 8 positions agree with TRBD1. The CDR3 covers 17 residues. V shed 4 bases and J 3 bases; nucleotides not matched to a gene: 13. Looked up from germline, CDR1 is LGHNA and CDR2 is YSLEER. This CDR3 is CASSPSGGWETHTEAFF. Written as DNA, the CDR3 is TGCGCCAGCAGCCCTTCAGGGGGCTGGGAGACCCACACTGAAGCTTTCTTT.

The V and J genes are TRBV5-4 and TRBJ1-4; D unclear. Germline CDR1 is SGHNT and CDR2 is YYREEE (reference sequence). V was clipped by 6 bases and J by 4 bases, with 19 bases between them. The CDR3 is 16 residues long. CDR3 amino acids: CASTPGGGANNEKLFF. The CDR3, as DNA: TGTGCCAGCACCCCCGGTGGTGGAGCCAATAATGAAAAACTGTTTTTT.

This rearrangement joins TRBV9 to TRBJ1-2, with a possible D match to TRBD1 (5 bases). The length of the CDR3 is 17 residues. Looked up from germline, CDR1 is SGDLS and CDR2 is YYNGEE. V lost 5 bases and J 7 bases, leaving 27 bases between the germline ends. The CDR3 DNA reads TGTGCCAGCAGTCGTAGTTCCAGGGCGATATACCCCCTTGGCTACACCTTC. Protein product: CASSRSSRAIYPLGYTF.

This chain connects TRBV10-2 to TRBJ1-2; D possibly corresponds to TRBD1 (5 bases). The germline CDR1 and CDR2 sequences are WSHSY and SAAADI. V lost 5 bases, J lost 4 bases, and 11 bases lay in between. The CDR3 is made up of 13 amino acids. CDR3 region: CASSLREGYGYTF. The CDR3 nucleotides read TGCGCCAGCAGTCTCAGGGAGGGCTATGGCTACACCTTC.

This chain links TRBV2 with TRBJ1-1; D is perhaps TRBD1 (5 bases). The V end was cut by 5 bases, the J end by 2 bases, with 18 bases between. Germline lookup yields CDR1 SNHLY and CDR2 FYNNEI. The CDR3 totals 16 residues. In nucleotides, the CDR3 is TGTGCCAGCAGTCCCCCTACCGATGACAGCAACACTGAAGCTTTCTTT. Protein product: CASSPPTDDSNTEAFF.

The genes are TRBV11-2 and TRBJ1-5, with 8 nucleotides matching TRBD1. V gave up 2 bases and J gave up 7 bases; unmatched junction bases: 4. Per germline, CDR1 SGHAT and CDR2 FQNNGV. The CDR3 covers 14 residues. CDR3 region: CASSLSGGQQPQHF. The DNA for the CDR3 is TGTGCCAGCAGCTTATCAGGGGGCCAACAGCCCCAGCATTTT.

The chain has TRBV25-1 and TRBJ1-3; tentatively, D is TRBD1 (6 bases). Deletions cut 8 bases from V and 4 bases from J, with 27 bases between. CDR3 length: 18 amino acids. Germline V gene data show CDR1 as MGHDK and CDR2 as SYGVNS. The DNA of the CDR3 is TGTGCCAGCGAACCCCTTTTCTGGGGGCCAGGATCAGGAAACACCATATATTTT. The encoded protein is CASEPLFWGPGSGNTIYF.

Here the CDR3 DNA reads TGTGCCAGCAGTTTAAGGGGGCGCAAAGGCTACACCTTC. As protein: CASSLRGRKGYTF. The J gene is TRBJ1-2, the V gene TRBV25-1, with TRBD1 identical over 7 bases. From germline, CDR1 is MGHDK and CDR2 SYGVNS. CDR3 length equals 13 residues. V dropped 5 bases and J dropped 8; count of bases not matched to a gene: 8.

This sequence joins TRBV4-1 and TRBJ1-1; possibly TRBD1 for D (5 bases). The CDR3 extends over 14 amino acids. V gave up 4 bases and J gave up 1 base, with 10 bases separating them. Germline CDR1 is MGHRA and CDR2 is YSYEKL. The CDR3 DNA is TGCGCCAGCAGCCGAGCGGGGGGGAACACTGAAGCTTTCTTT. It yields the protein CASSRAGGNTEAFF.

The chain has TRBV11-2 and TRBJ1-1; D possibly corresponds to TRBD1 (6 bases). The length of the CDR3 is 18 residues. Germline V gene data show CDR1 as SGHAT and CDR2 as FQNNGV. With 1 base removed from V and 4 bases from J, the gap between germline ends came to 22 bases. DNA of the CDR3: TGTGCCAGCAGCTTAGGGTGCCTAGACAGGTACGTCTGCACTGAAGCTTTCTTT. Its translation: CASSLGCLDRYVCTEAFF.

This clone was counted between two and nine times. The rearrangement links TRBV6-1 to TRBJ1-2; D remains ambiguous. Germline CDR1 MNHNS, CDR2 SASEGT. CDR3 size: 15 residues. V lost 2 bases and J lost 5, with 15 bases in between. The CDR3 coding sequence is TGTGCCAGCAGTGAATGGGAGGATACCTTATATGGCTACACCTTC. It yields the protein CASSEWEDTLYGYTF.

This clone is a singleton in its sample. The V call is TRBV28, the J call TRBJ2-7, with TRBD1 matching over 9 bases. The germline gives CDR1 MDHEN, CDR2 SYDVKM. The CDR3 consists of 16 residues. After removal of 4 bases from V and 2 bases from J, the junction contained 9 bases not matched to a gene. This chain's CDR3 is CASSSQDRGDPYEQYF. CDR3 nucleotides: TGTGCCAGCAGTTCGCAAGACAGGGGGGACCCCTACGAGCAGTACTTC.

The J gene is TRBJ1-3, the V gene TRBV10-3; 8 nucleotides line up with TRBD1. The CDR3 covers 16 residues. CDR1 and CDR2 (germline): ENHRY, SYGVKD. V lost 0 bases, J lost 4 bases, and 5 bases stayed unmatched. The CDR3 DNA sequence: TGTGCCATCAGTGAGTCGGCGGCAGGGGGCGGAAACACCATATATTTT. Its protein is CAISESAAGGGNTIYF.

V is TRBV6-5 and J is TRBJ1-3, with unresolved D. This CDR3 region has 14 residues. V lost 5 bases, J lost 4 bases, and 12 bases lay in between. Germline CDR1 reads MNHEY; CDR2 reads SVGAGI. The CDR3 reads CASSLRVAGNTIYF. The CDR3, as DNA: TGTGCCAGCAGTCTAAGGGTAGCGGGAAACACCATATATTTT.

This sequence joins TRBV19 and TRBJ1-2; 12 bases map to TRBD1. Per germline, CDR1 LNHDA and CDR2 SQIVND (reference sequence). This CDR3 is 16 amino acids long. The ends lost 5 bases at V and 7 bases at J; junction bases unmatched: 11. CDR3 nucleotides: TGTGCCAGTAGTTCCAGACCGGGACAGGGGGCGAGTGGCTACACCTTC. This codes for CASSSRPGQGASGYTF.

V is TRBV14 and J is TRBJ2-6; D is possibly TRBD2 (5 bases). The CDR3 runs to 17 residues. Germline CDR1 reads SGHDN; CDR2 reads FVKESK. The germline V and J ends were trimmed by 1 base and 0 bases, with 10 bases remaining between them. The CDR3 is CASSQVREFSGANVLTF. DNA for the CDR3: TGTGCCAGCAGCCAAGTCCGGGAATTCTCTGGGGCCAACGTCCTGACTTTC.